The 18 T cell receptor beta chains reported below all come from one sample, sequenced in a study of cytomegalovirus exposure and HLA in healthy donors (dated by TCRdb to about 2017). Library construction relied on the immunoSEQ multiplex PCR assay. A mixture of 60 forward primers for TCR Vbeta segments and 13 reverse primers for TCR Jbeta segments was used in the multiplex PCR. This immuneACCESS table, as held by TCRdb, lists in-frame sequences with V and J called but not all clones. Of the missing ones, under half trace to an unresolved V gene in checked studies; the others have no known cause. This sample lists about 150,000 clones; roughly 70% were detected once. The top ten hold about 9.4% of the sample. Sequences were obtained from PBMCs. The receptors were gathered from a man aged 30 to 39 in good health and CMV-seropositive.

The gene calls are TRBV19 and TRBJ1-3; 8 nucleotides line up with TRBD1. The V segment lost 5 bases and the J segment 1 base; nucleotides outside the gene matches: 7. Germline V gene sequence: CDR1 LNHDA, CDR2 SQIVND (reference sequence). The CDR3 runs to 16 residues. The CDR3 DNA reads as TGTGCCAGTAGTCTGGACAGGGAGTTTTCTGGAAACACCATATATTTT. As protein: CASSLDREFSGNTIYF.

The chain employs TRBV6-1 and TRBJ2-7; 7 nucleotides agree with TRBD2. V was clipped by 7 bases and J by 4 bases; unmatched bases: 13. The CDR3 totals 15 residues. Germline V gene sequence: CDR1 MNHNS, CDR2 SASEGT. The CDR3 DNA sequence: TGTGCCAGCACCCCATGGGGCGGGAGTGGGTACGAGCAGTACTTC. Its translation: CASTPWGGSGYEQYF.

In the case of this clone: Relative to the germline gene, one junction end is altered; a read error may explain this. The chain has TRBV7-7 and TRBJ2-5; maybe TRBD1 (6 bases). Germline V gene lookup returns CDR1 SSHAT and CDR2 FNYEAQ (reference sequence). CDR3 length: 16 residues. This CDR3 is CASSFGQGSGKETQYF. DNA for the CDR3: TGTGCTAGCAGCTTTGGTCAGGGGTCGGGGAAAGAGACCCAGTACTTC.

CDR3 DNA sequence: TGCGCCAGCAGACAAACCGGGACACAGAACACTGAAGCTTTCTTT. It codes for CASRQTGTQNTEAFF. This chain links TRBV5-1 with TRBJ1-1; tentative D call: TRBD1 (6 bases). The V gene lost 5 bases and the J gene lost 1 base, with 15 bases spanning the gap. Per germline, CDR1 SGHRS and CDR2 YFSETQ. The CDR3 extends over 15 amino acids.

This chain joins TRBV27 and TRBJ2-7; the D gene is possibly TRBD1 (5 bases). From germline, CDR1 is MNHEY and CDR2 SMNVEV (reference sequence). V dropped 5 bases and J dropped 9 bases, with 14 bases sitting between them. The CDR3 spans 12 residues. CDR3 nucleotides: TGTGCCAGCAGTGACAGCCCCCAAGCGCAGTACTTC. This sequence encodes CASSDSPQAQYF.

V gene TRBV25-1 combines with J gene TRBJ2-1; TRBD1 agrees at 8 bases. This CDR3 region has 15 residues. CDR1 and CDR2 (germline): MGHDK, SYGVNS. Germline trimming cut 11 bases from V and 12 bases from J; bases unmatched to any gene: 21. The CDR3 is CASTFGLQGAMVQFF. The DNA for the CDR3 is TGTGCCTCTACCTTTGGGCTTCAGGGGGCAATGGTGCAGTTCTTC.

This clone was seen a single time. Other nucleotide sequences from this sample produce the same CDR3. The chain joins TRBV28 to TRBJ1-1; a possible D gene is TRBD1 (5 bases). Germline V gene sequence: CDR1 MDHEN, CDR2 SYDVKM. Trimming stripped 2 bases from V and 4 bases from J, with 14 bases between. CDR3 size: 15 residues. Written as DNA, the CDR3 is TGTGCCAGCAGTTTAGACAGAGTATTAACCACTGAAGCTTTCTTT. Amino acid sequence: CASSLDRVLTTEAFF.

V gene TRBV2 combines with J gene TRBJ2-1; 7 nucleotides match TRBD2. Germline V lookup: CDR1 SNHLY, CDR2 FYNNEI. J gave up 4 bases and V 8 bases, and 5 bases lay outside the gene matches. There are 13 residues in the CDR3. CDR3 residues: CASLAGEYNEQFF. CDR3 DNA sequence: TGTGCCAGCTTAGCGGGCGAGTACAATGAGCAGTTCTTC.

This clone was counted a single time. V usage is TRBV11-2 and J usage is TRBJ2-4, with D possibly TRBD1 on 5 matching bases. Per the germline V gene, CDR1 is SGHAT and CDR2 is FQNNGV. The CDR3 totals 14 residues. V dropped 5 bases and J dropped 10 bases, with 18 bases sitting between them. The CDR3: CASSRDGQGRIQYF. The CDR3 DNA sequence: TGTGCCAGCAGCCGCGACGGGCAGGGCCGGATTCAGTACTTC.

The rearrangement joins TRBV6-5 to TRBJ1-6; D is unresolved. From germline, CDR1 is MNHEY and CDR2 SVGAGI. This CDR3 has 16 amino acids. V lost 2 bases and J lost 11, with 19 bases in between. DNA for the CDR3: TGTGCCAGCAGTTACGGCCTTGGCTCTAGAATTGCACCCCTCCACTTT. Its translation: CASSYGLGSRIAPLHF.

The chain combines TRBV13 with TRBJ2-7; the D gene is possibly TRBD1 (6 bases). Germline-derived CDR1 and CDR2 are PRHDT and FYEKMQ (reference sequence). CDR3 length equals 14 residues. Trimming left V 5 bases short and J 1 base short, with 12 bases between. CDR3 coding DNA: TGTGCCAGCAGCATGAGGGGGTTGTCCTACGAGCAGTACTTC. Its translation: CASSMRGLSYEQYF. The whole variable domain, remainder taken from reference TRBV13 and TRBJ2-7, is AAGVIQSPRHLIKEKRETATLKCYPIPRHDTVYWYQQGPGQDPQFLISFYEKMQSDKGSIPDRFSAQQFSDYHSELNMSSLELGDSALYFCASSMRGLSYEQYFGPGTRLTVT.

V gene TRBV12-5 combines with J gene TRBJ2-7, with a tentative D call TRBD1 (6 bases). Germline values: CDR1 LGHNT, CDR2 FRNRAP. This CDR3 comprises 15 residues. Trimming cost V 3 bases and J 9 bases, with 21 bases left between them. CDR3 DNA sequence: TGTGCTAGTGGTTTTTGGGGGCCTCGGCGGCTCTGGCAGTACTTC. Encoded protein: CASGFWGPRRLWQYF.

The chain carries TRBV29-1 and TRBJ1-2; 7 bases map to TRBD1. The V and J ends lost 6 bases and 4 bases, in that order; junction bases with no gene match: 11. The germline V gene has CDR1 SQVTM and CDR2 ANQGSEA. The CDR3 covers 14 residues. CDR3 bases: TGCAGCGTCTTGACAGGGCCGGGGATCTATGGCTACACCTTC. Its protein is CSVLTGPGIYGYTF. The full variable domain, rest sourced from reference TRBV29-1 and TRBJ1-2, is SAVISQKPSRDICQRGTSLTIQCQVDSQVTMMFWYRQQPGQSLTLIATANQGSEATYESGFVIDKFPISRPNLTFSTLTVSNMSPEDSSIYLCSVLTGPGIYGYTFGSGTRLTVV.

This CDR3 is CASRINRGQDEQFF. The CDR3 DNA reads TGTGCCAGCAGGATTAACAGGGGGCAGGATGAGCAGTTCTTC. The V and J genes are TRBV27 and TRBJ2-1; 9 bases are a match to TRBD1. The V and J ends lost 6 bases and 8 bases, in that order; junction bases with no gene match: 8. Germline assignment: CDR1 MNHEY and CDR2 SMNVEV (reference sequence). The CDR3 is made up of 14 amino acids.

The CDR3 DNA is TGTGCCATCAGTGAGCGGCAGGGAAGGTTGTATGGCTACACCTTC. Translated: CAISERQGRLYGYTF. The rearrangement uses TRBV10-3 and TRBJ1-2; possible D gene TRBD1, 5 bases. V lost 2 bases to trimming and J lost 5 bases, with 15 bases between them. The V gene's germline CDR1 is ENHRY and CDR2 SYGVKD. This CDR3 contains 15 residues.

This sequence joins TRBV6-5 and TRBJ2-7; TRBD1 might be the D (5 bases). This CDR3 has 14 amino acids. Trimming shortened V by 6 bases and J by 3 bases, and 15 bases separated the two germline ends. Germline-derived CDR1 and CDR2 are MNHEY and SVGAGI. CDR3 sequence: CASRTRRQGYEQYF. In nucleotides, the CDR3 is TGTGCCAGCAGGACCCGGCGTCAGGGCTACGAGCAGTACTTC.

This rearrangement joins TRBV6-5 to TRBJ2-7; D is uncertain. The CDR3 has 11 residues. The V end was cut by 7 bases, the J end by 6 bases, with 10 bases between. In germline, CDR1 is MNHEY, CDR2 SVGAGI. DNA of the CDR3: TGTGCCAGCACCCTGTCGGGCGAGCAGTACTTC. Amino acid sequence: CASTLSGEQYF.

The rearrangement uses TRBV6-1 and TRBJ1-1; possible D gene TRBD1, 6 bases. The ends were cut back, 7 bases at V and 5 bases at J, with 11 bases in the middle. The CDR3 is made up of 12 amino acids. Germline assignment: CDR1 MNHNS and CDR2 SASEGT. The DNA of the CDR3 is TGTGCCAGCATTTTAAGGGGGACTGAAGCTTTCTTT. Its protein product is CASILRGTEAFF.